This T cell receptor (beta chain) comes out of a study of blood T cell repertoires in COVID-19. Repertoires were generated with immunoSEQ multiplex PCR, while TCRdb's copy carries only in-frame clones and drops some. The sample yields approximately 290,000 clones, approximately 90% seen once. This CDR3 has 18 residues. V was pared by 5 bases and J by 0 bases, with 16 bases of the junction left unmatched. Germline loops: CDR1 MNHEY, CDR2 SVGEGT. V gene TRBV6-2 or TRBV6-3 combines with J gene TRBJ2-7; 7 nucleotides match TRBD1. The TCR sequence derives from a woman aged 55-75 years with acute or convalescent COVID-19. Sequences were obtained from peripheral blood. CDR3 loop: CASSRRDSGVKSSYEQYF. The CDR3 coding sequence is TGTGCCAGCAGTCGCCGGGACAGTGGGGTTAAGAGCTCCTACGAGCAGTACTTC.